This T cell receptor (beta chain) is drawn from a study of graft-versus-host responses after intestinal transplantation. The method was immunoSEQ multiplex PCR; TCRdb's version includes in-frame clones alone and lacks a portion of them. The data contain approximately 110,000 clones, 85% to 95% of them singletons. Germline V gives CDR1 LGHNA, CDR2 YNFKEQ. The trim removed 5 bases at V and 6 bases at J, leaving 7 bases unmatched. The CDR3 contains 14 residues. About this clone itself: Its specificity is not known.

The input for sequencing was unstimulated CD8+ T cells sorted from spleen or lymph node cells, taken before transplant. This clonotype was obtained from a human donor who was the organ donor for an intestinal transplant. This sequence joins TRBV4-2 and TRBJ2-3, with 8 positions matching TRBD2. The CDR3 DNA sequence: TGTGCCAGCAGCTGGGGAGCGGGAGCGGATACGCAGTATTTT. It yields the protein CASSWGAGADTQYF.